This T cell receptor beta chain stems from a study of regulatory T cells in long-lasting Graves disease (dated by TCRdb to the early 2020s). About the investigation overall: Persistent Graves' disease was defined as persistently positive TSH receptor autoantibodies together with antithyroid drug treatment for over 5 years. The study was registered as a clinical trial and conducted in China. On average, persistent Graves' disease patients in the clinical cohort had been on antithyroid drugs for about 10.3 years. TCR sequencing covered some 13 persistent and roughly 20 newly diagnosed Graves' disease patients, 33 samples in total. Patients with persistent Graves' disease were compared with patients with newly diagnosed Graves' disease using TCR sequencing and RNA sequencing of peripheral blood.

Study-level results and caveats: Lower TCR Shannon entropy and fewer highly expanded clones were observed in persistent Graves' disease patients than in newly diagnosed patients, which suggested clonal expansion. More public clonotypes were shared among persistent patients (more than 2,500) than among newly diagnosed patients (roughly 1,000). Only peripheral blood was studied, because thyroid tissue, the primary lesion, was inaccessible. TRBV28, TRBJ1-2 and TRBJ2-5 were preferentially used in persistent disease, while TRBV20-1 and TRBJ2-1 were favored in newly diagnosed disease. The authors acknowledged the small sample size as a limitation that may reduce accuracy. Only the TCR beta chain was sequenced and analyzed.

This clonotype was counted ten times or more. It lacks a known antigen. Per-base qualities were not stored, and no clone one base away is much larger. This sample's time point label indicates: persistent/refractory GD, antithyroid drugs over 5 years with positive TRAb. RNA was extracted from PBMCs in TRIzol for both TCR sequencing and RNA sequencing. The diagnosis of Graves' disease was made according to American Thyroid Association guidelines. Recruitment of patients was carried out at an endocrinology department in Xi'an, China. From each patient, around 9.3 milliliters of peripheral blood was collected into an EDTA anticoagulant tube. PBMCs were isolated by Ficoll Paque Plus density gradient separation without further T cell sorting. RNA quality was checked with an Agilent 2100 Bioanalyzer and agarose gel, and concentration with a NanoDrop 2000. Its CDR3 holds 13 amino acids, cysteine through phenylalanine. The kept DNA is CDR3 alone, 39 bases in frame from the first base. CDR1 KGHDR and CDR2 SFDVKD were looked up in the germline V gene. Clipping removes 5 bases from V and 7 bases from J, with 4 as the unmatched junction base count.

The library came from multiplex PCR. The instrument given in TCRdb is Illumina HiSeq 4000. CDR3 regions were amplified by Arm-PCR with iRepertoire HTBI primers to construct TCR beta libraries. Before sequencing, the PCR products underwent gel purification. In the authors' own workflow: Gene usage analysis of CDR3 amino acid clonotypes relied on the approximately 68 TRBV and 14 TRBJ segments identified across samples. COPE and FqMerger were used to merge filtered high-quality paired reads into contigs. BLAST was used to align contigs to the IMGT TRBV, TRBD and TRBJ reference genes, and CDR3 was defined following IMGT. Highly expanded clones were defined as clonotypes with a frequency above 0.1%. Shannon entropy was used to measure repertoire diversity, and the Gini coefficient was used to measure V-J evenness. A clonotype was considered public if more than one individual shared it. TCRdb reprocessing: public reads trimmed at Q25 with fastp, clones called with MiXCR, in-frame beta chains kept. Each CDR3 protein appears once, grouped with its most common genes and DNA. These V and J calls derive from TCRdb rather than the authors' analysis. Recorded for this sample are about 470,000 distinct CDR3 sequences; around a fifth of them occurred a single time. Roughly 6.9% of the sample is taken by the ten largest.

The source was peripheral blood mononuclear cells (PBMCs), collected when the disease was refractory, from a patient treated with antithyroid drugs. This receptor was obtained from a female donor with Graves disease. The receptor chain draws on TRBV24-1 and TRBJ1-5, with 7 bases matching TRBD1. The CDR3 reads as follows: CATSATGVQPQHF. The DNA sequence follows: TGTGCCACCAGTGCCACAGGGGTGCAGCCCCAGCATTTT.